Below are 18 T cell receptor beta chains sequenced from a single sample in a study of chronic HIV infection and antiretroviral therapy. Each CDR3 protein gets one entry after TCRdb re-called the 5' RACE reads with MiXCR. The data hold over 40,000 distinct CDR3 sequences, with roughly 19% observed a single time. Material for sequencing was peripheral blood. These receptor sequences come from an adult who had HIV and had not received antiretroviral therapy, or was an uninfected healthy control (not recorded which).

This clonotype has at least ten counts. The V and J genes are TRBV20-1 and TRBJ1-5, with TRBD1 as a possible D gene (6 bases). The V gene lost 3 bases and the J gene lost 8 bases, with 11 bases spanning the gap. The germline V gene has CDR1 DFQATT and CDR2 SNEGSKA (reference sequence). The CDR3 runs 12 residues. CDR3 sequence: CSASRGNEPQHF. In DNA form, the CDR3 reads TGCAGTGCTAGTAGGGGGAACGAGCCCCAGCATTTT.

The gene calls are TRBV24-1 and TRBJ2-3; 13 bases are shared with TRBD2. The CDR3 covers 18 residues. CDR1 and CDR2 from the germline V gene are KGHDR and SFDVKD. Trimming took 5 bases from V and 0 from J; bases not matched to a gene: 7. This chain's CDR3 is CATSARTSGSLSTDTQYF. The CDR3 DNA follows: TGTGCCACCAGTGCCCGGACTAGCGGGAGTCTCAGCACAGATACGCAGTATTTT.

The chain links TRBV28 to TRBJ2-4, with no clear D. The CDR3 consists of 15 residues. Germline CDR1 and CDR2: MDHEN and SYDVKM. Trimming shortened V by 1 base and J by 0 bases, and 7 bases separated the two germline ends. CDR3 protein: CASSLLRKAKNIQYF. For the CDR3, the DNA is TGTGCCAGCAGTTTATTACGGAAAGCCAAAAACATTCAGTACTTC.

This clonotype showed up just a few times. The V call is TRBV2, the J call TRBJ2-7; D is possibly TRBD1 or TRBD2 (5 bases each). V was shortened by 6 bases and J by 3 bases, with 12 bases between the two germline ends. Germline CDR1 is SNHLY and CDR2 is FYNNEI. CDR3 length: 13 amino acids. For the CDR3, the DNA is TGTGCCAGCAGCCCGGGACCCCTCTACGAGCAGTACTTC. Translation: CASSPGPLYEQYF.

The chain recombines TRBV11-2 with TRBJ1-2; D remains ambiguous. CDR1 SGHAT and CDR2 FQNNGV come from the germline V gene. V dropped 4 bases and J dropped 0 bases, with 9 bases sitting between them. This CDR3 is built from 14 residues. The CDR3 nucleotides are TGTGCCAGCAGCTGGGCCGAATCTAACTATGGCTACACCTTC. Translation gives CASSWAESNYGYTF.

V is TRBV10-3 and J is TRBJ2-7; no firm D call. The CDR3 is 12 residues long. V was clipped by 3 bases and J by 3 bases, with 6 bases between them. CDR1 is ENHRY and CDR2 is SYGVKD in the germline V gene. The DNA for the CDR3 is TGTGCCATCAGTGAAAACAGCTACGAGCAGTACTTC. Translation gives CAISENSYEQYF.

This chain connects TRBV28 to TRBJ2-5, with TRBD1 matching 11 bases. The CDR3 has 16 amino acids. Germline CDR1 MDHEN, CDR2 SYDVKM. V lost 3 bases to trimming and J lost 3 bases; unmatched junction nucleotides: 6. The CDR3 coding sequence is TGTGCCAGCAGTTTCCCCTGGACAGGGGGCGAAGAGACCCAGTACTTC. It codes for CASSFPWTGGEETQYF.

This sequence joins TRBV4-1 and TRBJ2-7; 9 bases align to TRBD1. This CDR3 is built from 15 residues. Germline-derived CDR1 and CDR2 are MGHRA and YSYEKL. The trim removed 4 bases at V and 2 bases at J, leaving 6 bases unmatched. The CDR3 bases are TGCGCCAGCAGCCCGAGGGACAGGGCTACCTACGAGCAGTACTTC. Encoded protein: CASSPRDRATYEQYF.

This clonotype was seen only a few times. The V and J genes are TRBV29-1 and TRBJ2-3; unclear D gene. The V end was cut by 5 bases, the J end by 0 bases, with 12 bases between. This CDR3 region has 14 residues. Germline CDR1 SQVTM, CDR2 ANQGSEA. This chain's CDR3 is CSVLHRFSTDTQYF. The CDR3 coding sequence is TGCAGCGTTTTACATCGCTTCAGCACAGATACGCAGTATTTT.

This clonotype was recorded once. As DNA, the CDR3 is TGTGCCAGCAGCTCACCCCCGGGGGATAAGGGTTGGGACACTGAAGCTTTCTTT. This codes for CASSSPPGDKGWDTEAFF. This chain links TRBV27 with TRBJ1-1, with D perhaps TRBD1 (5 bases). Trimming shortened V by 6 bases and J by 3 bases, and 26 bases separated the two germline ends. CDR1 MNHEY and CDR2 SMNVEV come from the germline V gene (reference sequence). The CDR3 consists of 18 residues.

CDR3 sequence (DNA): TGTGCCTGGAGTGTGAGGGGGGCCCCTAATGAAAAACTGTTTTTT. Amino acids: CAWSVRGAPNEKLFF. This chain joins TRBV30 and TRBJ1-4; TRBD1 might be the D (6 bases). Germline V gives CDR1 GTSNPN, CDR2 SVGIG (reference sequence). The CDR3 contains 15 residues. With 0 bases removed from V and 3 bases from J, the gap between germline ends came to 11 bases.

The CDR3 DNA sequence: TGCGCCAGCAGCTTACGGACTAGCGCAGACTACGAGCAGTACTTC. It encodes CASSLRTSADYEQYF. This chain uses TRBV4-1 with TRBJ2-7, with 9 bases that match TRBD2. The CDR3 sequence is 15 residues long. Germline lookup yields CDR1 MGHRA and CDR2 YSYEKL. The J segment lost 3 bases and the V segment lost 5 bases, leaving 8 bases of the junction unmatched.

CDR3 protein: CAWGRLAGLINEQFF. The CDR3 region has the DNA TGTGCCTGGGGAAGACTAGCGGGATTGATCAATGAGCAGTTCTTC. The V gene is TRBV30, the J gene TRBJ2-1, with TRBD2 identical over 11 bases. V was clipped by 5 bases and J by 6 bases; unmatched bases: 9. Per germline, CDR1 GTSNPN and CDR2 SVGIG (reference sequence). The CDR3 runs 15 residues.

This chain links TRBV7-8 with TRBJ2-3; D uncertain. Germline CDR1 is SGHVS and CDR2 is FQNEAQ. The V end was cut by 2 bases, the J end by 5 bases, with 14 bases between. This CDR3 contains 15 residues. In DNA form, the CDR3 reads TGTGCCAGCAGCTTAACGTTCCAAACCGAAGATACGCAGTATTTT. Translation: CASSLTFQTEDTQYF.

The chain couples TRBV5-1 to TRBJ1-1; D remains unclear. Germline V gives CDR1 SGHRS, CDR2 YFSETQ. This CDR3 comprises 12 residues. Trimming left V 3 bases short and J 2 bases short, with 5 bases between. As DNA, the CDR3 is TGCGCCAGCAGCTACGACAACACTGAAGCTTTCTTT. The encoded protein is CASSYDNTEAFF.

In nucleotides, the CDR3 is TGTGCCAGCGTTGAGGGCATAGCGGGAGTTACCGGGGAGCTGTTTTTT. This sequence encodes CASVEGIAGVTGELFF. The J gene is TRBJ2-2, the V gene TRBV28; 9 bases are shared with TRBD2. V dropped 8 bases and J dropped 5; count of bases not matched to a gene: 12. The CDR3 consists of 16 residues. Germline loops: CDR1 MDHEN, CDR2 SYDVKM.

This clonotype was counted between two and nine times. The V call is TRBV5-4, the J call TRBJ2-1; 9 bases line up with TRBD2. This CDR3 contains 14 residues. CDR1 is SGHNT, CDR2 YYREEE, per germline (reference sequence). The ends lost 9 bases at V and 4 bases at J; junction bases unmatched: 8. CDR3 sequence reads: CATRPGLAYNEQFF. The CDR3 DNA reads TGTGCCACCCGACCGGGACTAGCATACAATGAGCAGTTCTTC.

The chain couples TRBV4-2 to TRBJ2-3, with TRBD2 matching over 12 bases. Germline V gene sequence: CDR1 LGHNA, CDR2 YNFKEQ. V dropped 0 bases and J dropped 3; count of bases not matched to a gene: 7. The CDR3 spans 18 residues. CDR3: CASSQDEGLAGGTDTQYF. DNA for the CDR3: TGTGCCAGCAGCCAAGATGAGGGGCTAGCGGGAGGGACAGATACGCAGTATTTT.